This T cell receptor beta chain emerged from a study of OX40 agonist ivuxolimab in advanced cancers. With respect to the entire study: Ivuxolimab was an agonistic, fully human IgG2 monoclonal antibody directed against OX40 (CD134), a costimulatory receptor. Intravenous ivuxolimab was administered to patients every 2 weeks at six dose levels: 0.01, 0.1, 0.3, 1.5, 3 and 10 mg/kg. Among the 50 to 55 dose-escalation patients, 19 had hepatocellular carcinoma, approximately 15 melanoma, 9 renal cell carcinoma and 9 head and neck cancer. In the dose-escalation cohort, around four fifths of patients were male, and the mean age was 60 years with a range of roughly 20 to 85. Patients were allowed to have had prior anti-PD-1, anti-PD-L1 or anti-CTLA-4 therapy, and approximately 40% of the dose-escalation patients had been treated with checkpoint inhibitors. Three dose-escalation patients achieved partial responses, one with hepatocellular carcinoma and two with cutaneous melanoma. Peripheral TCRbeta sequencing aimed to test whether ivuxolimab altered TCR sequence diversity and caused clonal T-cell expansion. The monotherapy dose-escalation portion (N of about 49 patients) of the phase I ivuxolimab trial is reported in the paper.

General study outcomes and caveats: The antigen specificity of the peripheral T cells that underwent clonal expansion was not determined. At doses from 0.1 to 3.0 mg/kg, clonal expansion was seen in both CD4+ and CD8+ blood T cells between baseline and week 6. Low levels of normalized T-cell clonal expansion were also seen in some patients who did not respond. On average, CD8+ T cells showed more expanded clones than CD4+ T cells after ivuxolimab. Partial responders in the 0.1-3.0 mg/kg groups had among the lowest normalized peripheral clonal expansion, especially among CD8+ T cells.

Patients with autoimmune disease history or receiving systemic immunosuppression were excluded from the trial. Peripheral blood for TCR sequencing was collected from all dose cohorts at baseline, on cycle 4 day 1, and on cycle 7 day 1. Samples were obtained from an open-label, multicenter, first-in-human phase I dose-escalation trial of ivuxolimab. Adults with locally advanced or metastatic melanoma, renal cell, hepatocellular, or head and neck squamous cell carcinoma were enrolled in the trial. CD4+ and CD8+ T cells were sorted separately from peripheral blood before TCR sequencing. In regard to this clone: Its antigen is still unknown. No quality values exist for individual bases; no much larger clone is one base distant.

CDR1 and CDR2 (MDHEN, SYDVKM) derive from the germline V gene. Inclusive of the bounding cysteine and phenylalanine, the CDR3 is 14 residues long. The read is trimmed to its CDR3 DNA, 42 bases read in frame from base 1. V has 7 bases trimmed and J has 4 bases trimmed; junction bases matching no gene number 10. To sequence the TCRbeta CDR3 region, genomic DNA was isolated from the sorted cells. The immunoSEQ Assay was used for sequencing of TCRbeta CDR3 regions. The clones in this table, taken by TCRdb from immuneACCESS, are in-frame only. Not every clone is retained; where verified, under half of the shortfall comes from an unresolved V gene, and the cause of the rest is unknown. This sample comprises nearly 25,000 clones, roughly 80% of them detected only once. The ten largest clones represent more than 1.4% of the sample.

The rearrangement combines TRBV28 with TRBJ2-7, and TRBD1 aligns with 7 junction nucleotides. This clonotype was sampled from an adult with an advanced solid tumor such as melanoma, head and neck, liver or kidney cancer. The sequencing here drew on CD4+ or CD8+ T cells sorted from blood, taken in a trial of the OX40 agonist ivuxolimab. The CDR3 is CASNRRGNRYEQYF. The nucleotide sequence reads TGTGCCAGCAACCGCAGGGGGAACCGGTACGAGCAGTACTTC.